This TCR beta chain was found in a study of human T cells and chemical hapten exposure. Looking at the study overall: For sensitization, 2% DPC was applied to a 2 cm by 2 cm patch of upper inner arm skin. Diphenylcyclopropenone was applied weekly to patients' scalps across the roughly 24-week study.

Notes on this clonotype: The antigen is undetermined.

Study-wide findings and caveats: Alopecia affected the donors, so their immune response may differ from healthy people's.

CDR3 length: 17 amino acids. Germline V gene sequence: CDR1 MNHNY, CDR2 SVGAGI (reference sequence). The J segment lost 1 base and the V segment lost 5 bases, leaving 8 bases of the junction unmatched. The time point here: pre-sensitization, week 0. As to treatment: therapeutic diphenylcyclopropenone sensitization with weekly scalp DPC. Individual cDNA molecules had unique molecular identifiers attached to them by the library. One entry per CDR3 protein results from TCRdb running MiXCR on the RACE reads. The data contain 85,000 to 100,000 distinct CDR3 sequences, 10% to 12% of them singletons. V and J are TRBV6-6 and TRBJ1-1, with 12 positions matching TRBD1. This TCR came from a woman aged 55-69 years with alopecia areata. Some clones in this sample may be carry-over from other donors' samples. The source material was whole blood, sampled in connection with sensitization to the hapten diphenylcyclopropenone (DPC). The CDR3: CASSGTGGRLQNTEAFF. In DNA, the CDR3 is TGTGCCAGCAGTGGGACAGGGGGCCGGTTACAGAACACTGAAGCTTTCTTT.